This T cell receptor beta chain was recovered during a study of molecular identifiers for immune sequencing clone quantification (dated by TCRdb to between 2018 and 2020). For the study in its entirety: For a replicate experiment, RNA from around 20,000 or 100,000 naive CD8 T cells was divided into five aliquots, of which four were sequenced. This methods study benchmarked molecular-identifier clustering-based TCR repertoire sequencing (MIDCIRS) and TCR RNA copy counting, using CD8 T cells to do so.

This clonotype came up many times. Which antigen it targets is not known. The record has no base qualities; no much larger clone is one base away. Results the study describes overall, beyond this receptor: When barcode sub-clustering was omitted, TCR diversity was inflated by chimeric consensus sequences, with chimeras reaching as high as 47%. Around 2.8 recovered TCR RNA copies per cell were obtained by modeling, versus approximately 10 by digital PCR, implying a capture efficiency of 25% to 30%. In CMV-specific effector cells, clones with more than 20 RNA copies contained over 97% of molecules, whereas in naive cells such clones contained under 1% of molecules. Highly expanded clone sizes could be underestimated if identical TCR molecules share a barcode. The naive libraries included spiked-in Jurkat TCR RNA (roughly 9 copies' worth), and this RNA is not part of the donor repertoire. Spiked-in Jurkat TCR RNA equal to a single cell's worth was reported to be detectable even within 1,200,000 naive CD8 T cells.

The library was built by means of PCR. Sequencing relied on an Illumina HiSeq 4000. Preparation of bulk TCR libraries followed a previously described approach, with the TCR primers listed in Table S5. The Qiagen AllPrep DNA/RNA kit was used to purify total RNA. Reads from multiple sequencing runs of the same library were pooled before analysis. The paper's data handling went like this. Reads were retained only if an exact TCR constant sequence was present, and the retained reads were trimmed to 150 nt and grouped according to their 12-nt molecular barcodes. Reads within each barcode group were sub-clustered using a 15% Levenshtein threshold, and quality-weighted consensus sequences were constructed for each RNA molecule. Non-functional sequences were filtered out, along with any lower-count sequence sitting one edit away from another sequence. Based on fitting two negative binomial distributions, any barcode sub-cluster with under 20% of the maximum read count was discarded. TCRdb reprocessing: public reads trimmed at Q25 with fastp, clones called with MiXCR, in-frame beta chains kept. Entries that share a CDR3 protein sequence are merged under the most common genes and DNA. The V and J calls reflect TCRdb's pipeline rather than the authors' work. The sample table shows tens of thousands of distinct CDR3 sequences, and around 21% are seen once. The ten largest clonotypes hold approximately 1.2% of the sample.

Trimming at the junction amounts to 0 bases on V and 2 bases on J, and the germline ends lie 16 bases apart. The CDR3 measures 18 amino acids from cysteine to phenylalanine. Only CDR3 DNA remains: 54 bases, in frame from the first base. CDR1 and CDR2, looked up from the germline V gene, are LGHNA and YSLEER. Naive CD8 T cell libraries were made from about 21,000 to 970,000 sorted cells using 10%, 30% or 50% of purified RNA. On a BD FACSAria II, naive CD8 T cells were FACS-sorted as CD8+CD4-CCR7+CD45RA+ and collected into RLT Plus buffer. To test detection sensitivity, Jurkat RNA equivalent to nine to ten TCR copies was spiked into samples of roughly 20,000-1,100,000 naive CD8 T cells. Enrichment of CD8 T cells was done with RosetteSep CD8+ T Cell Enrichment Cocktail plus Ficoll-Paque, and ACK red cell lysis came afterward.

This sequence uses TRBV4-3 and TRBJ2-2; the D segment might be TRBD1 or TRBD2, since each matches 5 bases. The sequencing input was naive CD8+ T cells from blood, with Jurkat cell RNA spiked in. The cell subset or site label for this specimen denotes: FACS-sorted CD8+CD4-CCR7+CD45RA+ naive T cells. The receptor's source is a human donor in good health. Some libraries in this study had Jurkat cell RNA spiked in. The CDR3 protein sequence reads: CASSQDSGQGVNTGELFF. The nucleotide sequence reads TGCGCCAGCAGCCAAGATTCCGGCCAGGGAGTCAACACCGGGGAGCTGTTTTTT.